What follows describes a single T cell receptor beta chain. A few counts support this clonotype. Its antigen has not been determined. Within one base of it there is no much larger clone, and no base qualities were kept. These data come from a study (dated by TCRdb to 2014 to 2015). Broadly, across the study: Whether tumor-infiltrating Tregs in breast cancer are recruited from blood Tregs or converted in situ from other CD4+ T cell subsets was tested. Study-wide findings and limitations: Tumor memory CD4+ T cell TCR gene usage was found to cluster with blood and lymph node memory CD4+ cells and with lymph node naive CD4+ cells. Validation in the larger cohort was restricted to a single TCR beta V-J rearrangement rather than whole repertoires. The greatest overlap of tumor-infiltrating Treg TCR alpha and beta sequences was with tumor naive CD4+ T cells, followed next by blood naive CD4+ T cells.

Full-length TCR variable regions were amplified by 5' RACE PCR with constant-region reverse primers, and semi-nested PCR with Nested Universal Primer A was subsequently performed. The ReliaPrep RNA Cell Miniprep System was used to extract total RNA, which was then reverse transcribed into 5'RACE-ready cDNA with the SMARTer RACE 5'/3' Kit. Full-length TCR alpha and beta libraries were barcoded with multiplex adaptors and sequenced on an Illumina MiSeq. Per the original workflow: Sequencing data were pooled across the five patients for each of nine subset-tissue groups and compared by unsupervised clustering of TCR gene usage. Repertoire similarity was calculated with the Morisita-Horn index, weighting shared sequences by their contribution to each repertoire. Using fastp trimming at Q25 and MiXCR clonotype assembly, TCRdb reanalyzed the public sequencing data and kept in-frame beta chains. Rows are unified per CDR3 protein, each entry keeping the most common DNA and genes. The V and J calls come from TCRdb's annotation, not from the publication. This sample holds 35,000 to 45,000 distinct CDR3 sequences; roughly 22% were observed only once. The ten largest make up approximately 4.7% of the sample.

Tregs were isolated as CD4+CD25+CD127-/low cells. Tregs, naive and memory CD4+ T cells from tumor, blood and ipsilateral draining lymph nodes of 4 or 5 breast cancer patients underwent full-length TCR alpha and beta sequencing. Tumor tissue and lymph nodes obtained from ipsilateral axillary dissection were perfused with PBS, minced and then digested with collagenase I and hyaluronidase. Ficoll density gradient centrifugation was used to isolate mononuclear cells from either lymph nodes or 50 ml of peripheral blood. FACS confirmed that the sorted cell populations were more than 90% pure. The CDR3 goes from the cysteine to the phenylalanine over 13 residues. Just the 39-base CDR3 DNA is kept, in frame starting at base 1. From a lookup of the germline V gene, CDR1 and CDR2 are MGHRA and YSYEKL. Trimming at the junction amounts to 7 bases on V and 1 base on J, and the germline ends lie 10 bases apart.

Input material: Tregs sorted from a lymph node. The sequence is built from TRBV4-1 and TRBJ1-2; too little of a D gene remains to name it. The clonotype comes from a female donor with breast cancer. Read as DNA, the sequence is TGCGCCAGCACTCCCACAAGTAACTATGGCTACACCTTC. It codes for CASTPTSNYGYTF.